The rows below give T cell receptor beta chains drawn from one sample of a study of T cells after yellow fever vaccination. One entry per CDR3 protein results from TCRdb running MiXCR on the 5' RACE reads. The sample lists about 310,000 distinct CDR3 sequences, around 4% seen once, with less than 25% in the top ten. The material was PBMCs, obtained on the day of the yellow fever booster vaccination. The source of these receptors is a man aged 18 to 30 who received the YFV17D yellow fever vaccine. CDR3s include the opening cysteine and the closing phenylalanine or tryptophan. D genes are given only for firm matches. Not every row has a clone size; where given, it reads once, few, many or a size class.

V gene,D gene,clone size,J gene,CDR3 DNA,CDR3 protein
TRBV9,TRBD2,few,TRBJ2-3,TGTGCCAGCAGCGTAGGGACTAGGAGCACAGATACGCAGTATTTT,CASSVGTRSTDTQYF
TRBV7-2,NA,many,TRBJ2-7,TGTGCCAGCAGCATTCGGATGAACGAGCAGTACTTC,CASSIRMNEQYF
TRBV7-2,TRBD1,many,TRBJ1-6,TGTGCCAGCAAGACGAGCTGGGGACAGCTGGGTTCACCCCTCCACTTT,CASKTSWGQLGSPLHF
TRBV12-3/TRBV12-4,TRBD2,few,TRBJ2-4,TGTGCCAGCAGCGTAGCGGGGGGAACTAAAAACATTCAGTACTTC,CASSVAGGTKNIQYF
TRBV19,NA,many,TRBJ2-7,TGTGCCAGTCGGGCGGCGGCCTCCGGTGTTGGCGAGCAGTACTTC,CASRAAASGVGEQYF
TRBV7-2,TRBD1,many,TRBJ1-1,TGTGCCAGCAACCTTAGACAGGGGGGAAAAGCTTTCTTT,CASNLRQGGKAFF
TRBV20-1,NA,few,TRBJ2-1,TGCAGTGCTAGAGATCGGGGACAAGGGTTTTACAATGAGCAGTTCTTC,CSARDRGQGFYNEQFF
TRBV28,NA,few,TRBJ2-1,TGTGCCAGCAGTTTGAACCATGAGCAGTTCTTC,CASSLNHEQFF
TRBV13,NA,many,TRBJ2-3,TGTGCCAGCAGCCAAAGATCCACAGATACGCAGTATTTT,CASSQRSTDTQYF
TRBV20-1,NA,few,TRBJ1-2,TGCAGTGCTAGAGCTTCGGGAGGTCGCGGCTACACCTTC,CSARASGGRGYTF
TRBV6-5,NA,few,TRBJ1-5,TGTGCCAGCACGCAGAACCAAAATCAGCCCCAGCATTTT,CASTQNQNQPQHF
TRBV5-8,NA,NA,TRBJ1-2,TGTGCCAGCAGCCCCGGCATAGGGTGGGTCTATGGCTACACCTTC,CASSPGIGWVYGYTF
TRBV6-5,NA,many,TRBJ2-5,TGTGCCAGCAGTTACTCGATCGGCGGACAGTTGGGCCAAGAGACCCAGTACTTC,CASSYSIGGQLGQETQYF
TRBV14,TRBD2,NA,TRBJ2-3,TGTGCCAGCAGCCTCGTAGCGGGGTACACAGATACGCAGTATTTT,CASSLVAGYTDTQYF
TRBV6-1,TRBD1,once,TRBJ1-5,TGTGCCAGCAGCGAAGGGGACAGGCGAGGACGGAGCAATCAGCCCCAGCATTTT,CASSEGDRRGRSNQPQHF
TRBV24-1,NA,NA,TRBJ2-1,TGTGCCACCAGTGATTTGCCGATGCACAATGAGCAGTTCTTC,CATSDLPMHNEQFF
TRBV7-6,NA,few,TRBJ2-3,TGTGCCAGCAGCTTAGAACGTCGGATCACAGATACGCAGTATTTT,CASSLERRITDTQYF
TRBV6-5,NA,NA,TRBJ1-3,TGTGCCAGCAGTTACTCGAATGAGGGGAGGACCTCTGGAAACACCATATATTTT,CASSYSNEGRTSGNTIYF
TRBV12-3/TRBV12-4,NA,few,TRBJ1-2,TGTGCCAGCAGCCTCCGGACATCGGGCTACACCTTC,CASSLRTSGYTF
TRBV7-2,NA,many,TRBJ2-7,TGTGCCAGCAGCTTAGGGGCAGGGGTCTACGAGCAGTACTTC,CASSLGAGVYEQYF
TRBV28,NA,few,TRBJ2-3,TGTGCCAGCAGTTTCTCCGGGGGAGGAGGGACAGATACGCAGTATTTT,CASSFSGGGGTDTQYF
TRBV7-9,TRBD1,few,TRBJ2-3,TGTGCCAGCAGCTACATGCGGACAGGGGGCGCGGACACAGATACGCAGTATTTT,CASSYMRTGGADTDTQYF